A single sample gave rise to the 32 T cell receptor beta chains below, sequenced in a study of Ad26.COV2.S vaccination and SARS-CoV-2 variants. Treatment of the sample: 19 received Ad26.COV2.S at low or high dose, single or two shots; about 5 received placebo; per-sample allocation not given. Day 63 after the first injection of vaccine or placebo was the sampling time. Libraries were prepared by immunoSEQ multiplex PCR; TCRdb keeps only in-frame clonotypes and omits some of them. The data show fewer than 500,000 clones, around nine tenths seen once. Sample: peripheral blood, taken in a trial of Ad26.COV2.S vaccine versus placebo. Every receptor here comes from a person between 18 and 65 years old who received the Ad26.COV2.S COVID-19 vaccine or a placebo.

This chain's CDR3 is CARGGWLAGGIEQFF. The CDR3 DNA is TGTGCCAGAGGGGGGTGGCTAGCGGGAGGGATTGAGCAGTTCTTC. The chain carries TRBV19 and TRBJ2-1; 12 nucleotides line up with TRBD2. There are 15 residues in the CDR3. The germline CDR1 and CDR2 sequences are LNHDA and SQIVND (reference sequence). Trimming cost V 9 bases and J 9 bases; bases outside gene matches: 12.

This clone was counted a single time. This chain connects TRBV3-1 (or the pseudogene TRBV3-2) to TRBJ2-2; D may be TRBD1 (6 bases). The germline V gene encodes CDR1 LGHDT and CDR2 YNNKEL (reference sequence). The V end was cut by 1 base, the J end by 6 bases, with 18 bases between. This CDR3 contains 17 residues. The CDR3 sequence: CASSQGGLAWGPGELFF. The CDR3 DNA reads as TGTGCCAGCAGCCAAGGGGGGCTGGCCTGGGGTCCCGGGGAGCTGTTTTTT.

At least ten counts were recorded for this clone. The V gene is TRBV6-4, the J gene TRBJ2-3; 12 positions match TRBD2. This CDR3 comprises 15 residues. CDR1 and CDR2 (germline): MRHNA, SNTAGT. The V segment lost 5 bases and the J segment 4 bases; nucleotides outside the gene matches: 4. CDR3 residues: CASSPTSGSADTQYF. CDR3 DNA: TGTGCCAGCAGTCCGACTAGCGGGAGCGCAGATACGCAGTATTTT.

This clone was seen only a few times. The chain couples TRBV7-3 to TRBJ2-1; TRBD1 is a possible D gene (5 bases). V was cut by 2 bases and J by 7 bases, with 18 bases left in between. The CDR3 covers 16 residues. Germline lookup yields CDR1 SGHTA and CDR2 FQGTGA. CDR3 coding DNA: TGTGCCAGCAGCTTACAGGGTGGTTTTACTGGGAATGAGCAGTTCTTC. Translating it yields CASSLQGGFTGNEQFF.

The J gene is TRBJ1-3, the V gene TRBV27; 10 positions agree with TRBD1. Germline CDR1 and CDR2: MNHEY and SMNVEV (reference sequence). The CDR3 length is 15 residues. Trimming took 6 bases from V and 7 from J; bases not matched to a gene: 9. The DNA of the CDR3 is TGTGCCAGCAGCTCCGGGACAGGGGTCTGGAACACCATATATTTT. This encodes CASSSGTGVWNTIYF.

V gene TRBV5-8 combines with J gene TRBJ1-1; D is undetermined. Germline V lookup: CDR1 SGHTS, CDR2 YDEGEE. Trimming removed 0 bases from V and 3 bases from J, with 9 bases in between. The CDR3 length is 14 residues. The CDR3 DNA follows: TGTGCCAGCAGCTTGGGACAAGTGTACACTGAAGCTTTCTTT. This translates into CASSLGQVYTEAFF.

The CDR3 reads CASSQASGGPYEQYF. Written as DNA, the CDR3 is TGCGCCAGCAGCCAAGCTAGCGGGGGCCCCTACGAGCAGTACTTC. The genes are TRBV4-3 and TRBJ2-7, with 10 bases lining up with TRBD2. V trimming: 1 base; J trimming: 2 bases; junction bases outside the gene matches: 2. Looked up from germline, CDR1 is LGHNA and CDR2 is YSLEER. CDR3 length: 15 residues.

The chain carries TRBV7-2 and TRBJ2-7; 10 positions agree with TRBD2. The junction had 13 bases not matched to a gene; V was cut back by 1 base and J by 7 bases. The CDR3 length is 17 residues. CDR1 and CDR2 (germline): SGHTA, FQGNSA. This chain's CDR3 is CASSLVMTSGPGGEQYF. CDR3 nucleotides: TGTGCCAGCAGCTTAGTTATGACTAGCGGGCCAGGGGGAGAGCAGTACTTC.

V and J are TRBV2 and TRBJ2-7, with D perhaps matching TRBD1 (6 bases). The CDR3 is made up of 14 amino acids. The germline CDR1 and CDR2 sequences are SNHLY and FYNNEI. V was pared by 6 bases and J by 2 bases, with 14 bases between. The CDR3 DNA reads TGTGCCAGCAGGGTTAGGGACAACACCTACGAGCAGTACTTC. Its protein is CASRVRDNTYEQYF.

This chain uses TRBV4-3 with TRBJ2-1, with TRBD1 matching 10 bases. From germline, CDR1 is LGHNA and CDR2 YSLEER. The trim removed 2 bases at V and 13 bases at J, leaving 11 bases unmatched. The CDR3 is made up of 15 amino acids. The CDR3 bases are TGCGCCAGCAGCCAACCGGGACAGGGGAAATGGGGACAGTTCTTC. As protein: CASSQPGQGKWGQFF.

This clone has only a few counts. The chain couples TRBV6-5 to TRBJ2-2; TRBD1 matches at 9 bases. The V and J ends lost 11 bases and 2 bases, in that order; junction bases with no gene match: 6. The CDR3 is 14 residues long. The germline V gene has CDR1 MNHEY and CDR2 SVGAGI. DNA for the CDR3: TGTGCCTGCAAGGGACAGGGTAACACCGGGGAGCTGTTTTTT. This gives the protein CACKGQGNTGELFF.

V is TRBV19 and J is TRBJ1-5; 9 bases fit TRBD1. V was clipped by 6 bases and J by 6 bases; unmatched bases: 18. The CDR3 has 18 amino acids. Germline V CDR1 and CDR2: LNHDA, SQIVND (reference sequence). The CDR3 DNA is TGTGCCAGTAGACCACCGGACAGGGGACTACAAGGCGGTCAGCCCCAGCATTTT. This encodes CASRPPDRGLQGGQPQHF.

With regard to this clone: Other nucleotide sequences from this sample produce the same CDR3. This chain links TRBV19 with TRBJ1-1, with TRBD1 as a possible D gene (5 bases). Trimming stripped 6 bases from V and 0 bases from J, with 8 bases between. CDR3 length: 13 residues. The V gene's germline CDR1 is LNHDA and CDR2 SQIVND (reference sequence). The DNA of the CDR3 is TGTGCCAGTAGCGGGACGTTGAACACTGAAGCTTTCTTT. It yields the protein CASSGTLNTEAFF.

CDR3 amino acids: CSARTAQETQYF. The CDR3 region has the DNA TGCAGCGCAAGGACAGCCCAAGAGACCCAGTACTTC. The rearrangement links TRBV29-1 to TRBJ2-5, with a weak D call TRBD1 (6 bases). Between the trimmed V and J ends, which lost 7 bases and 1 base, there was a span of 10 bases. This CDR3 is 12 amino acids long. Germline V lookup: CDR1 SQVTM, CDR2 ANQGSEA.

This rearrangement joins TRBV11-3 to TRBJ1-3, with 7 bases that match TRBD1. V shed 4 bases, J shed 6 bases, and the junction held 6 bases outside the gene matches. Germline values: CDR1 SGHNT, CDR2 YENEEA. CDR3 length equals 14 residues. DNA of the CDR3: TGTGCCAGCAGCTCGGACAGGTTATTAAACACCATATATTTT. As protein: CASSSDRLLNTIYF.

V usage is TRBV6-5 and J usage is TRBJ2-7; possibly TRBD2 for D (6 bases). The ends were cut back, 2 bases at V and 1 base at J, with 12 bases in the middle. Per germline, CDR1 MNHEY and CDR2 SVGAGI. This CDR3 is 15 amino acids long. CDR3 sequence: CASSYSLAHSYEQYF. The DNA for the CDR3 is TGTGCCAGCAGTTACAGTCTAGCGCATTCCTACGAGCAGTACTTC.

This chain joins TRBV7-9 and TRBJ2-3; 9 bases line up with TRBD2. The V segment lost 8 bases and the J segment 6 bases; nucleotides outside the gene matches: 9. CDR3 length: 14 residues. Germline CDR1 and CDR2: SEHNR and FQNEAQ (reference sequence). The CDR3 sequence is CASDVAGAFDTQYF. Written as DNA, the CDR3 is TGTGCCAGCGATGTAGCGGGAGCGTTTGATACGCAGTATTTT.

The chain links TRBV28 to TRBJ1-2; a weak D match, TRBD1 (6 bases). Trimming cost V 2 bases and J 4 bases, with 17 bases left between them. This CDR3 spans 16 amino acids. Germline CDR1 and CDR2: MDHEN and SYDVKM. The CDR3 DNA sequence: TGTGCCAGCAGTTTAGGATGGGGGGGCAGGGCCTATGGCTACACCTTC. This codes for CASSLGWGGRAYGYTF.

V usage is TRBV29-1 and J usage is TRBJ2-7, with D possibly being TRBD1 (7 bases). The CDR3 is made up of 14 amino acids. Germline V lookup: CDR1 SQVTM, CDR2 ANQGSEA. V lost 6 bases and J lost 0, with 15 bases in between. Here the CDR3 reads CSVAGTDHSYEQYF. The DNA for the CDR3 is TGCAGCGTGGCGGGGACAGATCACTCCTACGAGCAGTACTTC.

The chain joins TRBV5-5 to TRBJ2-1; 15 bases match TRBD2. Per the germline V gene, CDR1 is SGHKS and CDR2 is YYEKEE (reference sequence). CDR3 length: 16 amino acids. V lost 4 bases to trimming and J lost 6 bases; unmatched junction nucleotides: 5. The CDR3 loop reads CASSEGLAGGVNEQFF. DNA of the CDR3: TGTGCCAGCAGCGAGGGACTAGCGGGAGGAGTCAATGAGCAGTTCTTC.

V and J are TRBV27 and TRBJ2-3, with 9 bases matching TRBD2. This CDR3 is built from 15 residues. Germline V lookup: CDR1 MNHEY, CDR2 SMNVEV (reference sequence). After removal of 8 bases from V and 7 bases from J, the junction contained 13 bases not matched to a gene. CDR3 region: CASGSTSGFLNTQYF. CDR3 nucleotides: TGTGCCAGCGGCTCGACTAGCGGTTTCTTAAATACGCAGTATTTT.

V usage is TRBV12-5 and J usage is TRBJ1-4; D possibly corresponds to TRBD1 (5 bases). Germline V CDR1 and CDR2: LGHNT, FRNRAP. Trimming removed 2 bases from V and 10 bases from J, with 23 bases in between. The CDR3 runs to 17 residues. This CDR3 is CASGLTSGLEAPGKLFF. CDR3 DNA: TGTGCTAGTGGTTTGACTTCAGGGCTAGAGGCGCCTGGAAAACTGTTTTTT.

This chain uses TRBV6-5 with TRBJ2-1; 9 nucleotides match TRBD2. The CDR3 covers 13 residues. Germline V gene data show CDR1 as MNHEY and CDR2 as SVGAGI. V was clipped by 6 bases and J by 9 bases; unmatched bases: 6. In DNA form, the CDR3 reads TGTGCCAGCAGGCTAGCGGGATCGGGTGAGCAGTTCTTC. Amino acids: CASRLAGSGEQFF.

The J gene is TRBJ2-1, the V gene TRBV4-1; D is unresolved. Germline CDR1 MGHRA, CDR2 YSYEKL. This CDR3 region has 13 residues. The germline V and J ends were trimmed by 2 bases and 0 bases, with 2 bases remaining between them. DNA for the CDR3: TGCGCCAGCAGCCAAAACTCCTACAATGAGCAGTTCTTC. Translated: CASSQNSYNEQFF.

The chain uses TRBV25-1 and TRBJ1-1; the D gene is possibly TRBD1 (5 bases). Deletions cut 1 base from V and 6 bases from J, with 15 bases between. The CDR3 has 15 residues. Germline V gene lookup returns CDR1 MGHDK and CDR2 SYGVNS. CDR3: CASSEWAAKGPEAFF. The CDR3 bases are TGTGCCAGCAGTGAATGGGCGGCAAAGGGACCTGAAGCTTTCTTT.

The V and J genes are TRBV7-9 and TRBJ1-2; D gene ambiguous. CDR1 is SEHNR and CDR2 is FQNEAQ in the germline V gene (reference sequence). This CDR3 has 16 amino acids. V was pared by 5 bases and J by 7 bases, with 23 bases between. The CDR3 sequence: CASSEGMGVAATGYTF. For the CDR3, the DNA is TGTGCCAGCAGCGAAGGTATGGGAGTTGCGGCAACTGGCTACACCTTC.

This clone is a singleton in its sample. The gene calls are TRBV29-1 and TRBJ2-7, with 7 bases aligning to TRBD1. V was pared by 7 bases and J by 1 base, with 13 bases of the junction left unmatched. Germline lookup yields CDR1 SQVTM and CDR2 ANQGSEA. This CDR3 is 15 amino acids long. The CDR3 reads CSAKPTGTESYEQYF. CDR3 bases: TGCAGCGCCAAACCGACCGGGACAGAGTCCTACGAGCAGTACTTC.

V and J are TRBV5-4 and TRBJ2-7, with 9 bases aligning to TRBD1. The V gene's germline CDR1 is SGHNT and CDR2 YYREEE (reference sequence). The CDR3 has 14 amino acids. V was pared by 4 bases and J by 5 bases, with 7 bases of the junction left unmatched. DNA of the CDR3: TGTGCCAGCAGCAAACGGACAGGGGAGCACGAGCAGTACTTC. Amino acids: CASSKRTGEHEQYF.

This chain joins TRBV29-1 and TRBJ2-7; 11 bases agree with TRBD1. CDR1 is SQVTM, CDR2 ANQGSEA, per germline. The CDR3 length is 13 residues. V lost 3 bases, J lost 5 bases, and 3 bases stayed unmatched. CDR3 bases: TGCAGCGTTGAGGGACAGGGGGAACACGAGCAGTACTTC. This translates into CSVEGQGEHEQYF.

The chain carries TRBV4-1 and TRBJ2-3, with no clear D. The CDR3 is 16 residues long. Trimming cost V 0 bases and J 0 bases, with 10 bases left between them. In germline, CDR1 is MGHRA, CDR2 YSYEKL. The CDR3 loop reads CASSQEATYSTDTQYF. DNA of the CDR3: TGCGCCAGCAGCCAAGAGGCCACATATAGCACAGATACGCAGTATTTT.

The chain combines TRBV11-2 with TRBJ2-2; tentative D call: TRBD1 (5 bases). Trimming left V 5 bases short and J 5 bases short, with 12 bases between. Per the germline V gene, CDR1 is SGHAT and CDR2 is FQNNGV. The CDR3 totals 14 residues. CDR3 amino acids: CASSPQTVTGELFF. The CDR3 region has the DNA TGTGCCAGCAGCCCTCAGACAGTAACCGGGGAGCTGTTTTTT.

The chain joins TRBV4-1 to TRBJ2-7; 9 nucleotides line up with TRBD2. The V gene end was trimmed by 2 bases and the J gene end by 4 bases; junction bases not matched to a gene: 6. The germline gives CDR1 MGHRA, CDR2 YSYEKL. The CDR3 is made up of 15 amino acids. The CDR3 protein is CASSQTLAGKYEQYF. The CDR3 nucleotides are TGCGCCAGCAGCCAAACGCTAGCGGGAAAATACGAGCAGTACTTC.